This T cell receptor (beta chain) emerged from a study of T cell changes during pregnancy in multiple sclerosis. Method: immunoSEQ multiplex PCR; TCRdb's copy keeps in-frame clones and lacks some. The table records approximately 70,000 clones, 91% of them present only once. CDR3 size: 14 residues. J gave up 2 bases and V 5 bases, and 5 bases lay outside the gene matches. The germline CDR1 and CDR2 sequences are LNHDA and SQIVND (reference sequence). The rearrangement joins TRBV19 to TRBJ1-2, with 7 bases lining up with TRBD1. The source is a female donor in good health, enrolled as a control in a pregnancy study. The sequenced sample was peripheral blood, obtained in the third trimester of pregnancy. This chain's CDR3 is CASSPTGKNYGYTF. In DNA form, the CDR3 reads TGTGCCAGTAGTCCGACAGGGAAAAACTATGGCTACACCTTC.